This TCR beta chain was retrieved from a study of tumor-infiltrating lymphocytes in oesophageal squamous cell carcinoma. Losses at the gene ends were 5 bases for V and 0 bases for J; bases not matched to a gene: 10. Germline V gene sequence: CDR1 MDHEN, CDR2 SYDVKM. The CDR3 has 17 amino acids. TCRdb called the PCR reads again in MiXCR, with one record for every CDR3 protein. The table records 12,000 or so distinct CDR3 sequences, approximately 50% of them present only once. Sequencing was carried out using esophageal tumor tissue. This clonotype was sampled from a female donor with esophageal squamous cell carcinoma. This chain uses TRBV28 with TRBJ2-7; TRBD1 matches 10 bases. The CDR3 DNA reads as TGTGCCAGCAGTCAGAAGGGAGGGGACAGGGGCTCCTACGAGCAGTACTTC. This translates into CASSQKGGDRGSYEQYF.